This T cell receptor beta chain was found in a study of cytotoxic CD8 clonotypes in ibrutinib-treated CLL. Findings and caveats of the study: Baseline clonality, higher than in age-matched healthy donors, tracked circulating CD8+ T-cell counts.

V gave up 1 base and J gave up 2 bases, with 13 bases separating them. This CDR3 is built from 15 residues. Per germline, CDR1 SGHKS and CDR2 YYEKEE (reference sequence). To note about this clone: No antigen is known for it.

TCRdb keeps only in-frame clones here, not all; method: immunoSEQ multiplex PCR. The top ten clones hold roughly 4.6% of a sample with approximately 150,000 clones, approximately 84% of them seen once. Sequences were derived from PBMCs, sampled after 24 months of ibrutinib treatment. This receptor was taken from a human donor with chronic lymphocytic leukemia. The rearrangement links TRBV5-5 to TRBJ2-7; D unresolved. The CDR3 region is CASSLLAERTYEQYF. In DNA, the CDR3 is TGTGCCAGCAGCTTGCTCGCGGAAAGAACCTACGAGCAGTACTTC.